What follows are 27 T cell receptor beta chains derived from one specimen sequenced in a study of blood T cell repertoires in COVID-19. Method: immunoSEQ multiplex PCR; TCRdb's copy keeps in-frame clones and lacks some. This table has about 63,000 clones, 88% appearing once. Sequencing was carried out using peripheral blood. The receptors here all came from a human donor in a cohort sampled during active COVID-19.

J is TRBJ1-5 and V is TRBV6-2 or TRBV6-3, with D perhaps matching TRBD1 (5 bases). CDR1 and CDR2 (germline): MNHEY, SVGEGT. Trimming removed 5 bases from V and 0 bases from J, with 17 bases in between. The CDR3 has 17 amino acids. The CDR3 bases are TGTGCCAGCAGTCTACCCCGGGGCGGGAATAGCAATCAGCCCCAGCATTTT. Translating it yields CASSLPRGGNSNQPQHF.

The rearrangement links TRBV6-6 to TRBJ2-1; D might be TRBD1 (6 bases). The germline CDR1 and CDR2 sequences are MNHNY and SVGAGI (reference sequence). This CDR3 spans 16 amino acids. V lost 2 bases and J lost 5, with 16 bases in between. The CDR3 bases are TGTGCCAGCAGTTACAGGGTACAGGGTGTGAACAATGAGCAGTTCTTC. Encoded protein: CASSYRVQGVNNEQFF.

V gene TRBV5-1 combines with J gene TRBJ2-5, with 15 positions matching TRBD2. Trimming took 4 bases from V and 5 from J; bases not matched to a gene: 6. This CDR3 spans 16 amino acids. Germline V gives CDR1 SGHRS, CDR2 YFSETQ. The CDR3 sequence: CASSLGLAGGAETQYF. CDR3 nucleotides: TGCGCCAGCAGCCTCGGACTAGCGGGGGGGGCGGAGACCCAGTACTTC.

In its sample, this clone was seen once. The chain uses TRBV7-9 and TRBJ2-3; 8 bases map to TRBD2. After removal of 1 base from V and 0 bases from J, the junction contained 3 bases not matched to a gene. The CDR3 covers 16 residues. Germline V gene data show CDR1 as SEHNR and CDR2 as FQNEAQ (reference sequence). The CDR3 loop is CASSLGVAGSTDTQYF. CDR3 nucleotide sequence: TGTGCCAGCAGCTTAGGAGTAGCGGGGAGCACAGATACGCAGTATTTT.

The chain employs TRBV5-6 and TRBJ2-7, with 7 bases that match TRBD1. Germline V gene data show CDR1 as SGHDT and CDR2 as YYEEEE. CDR3 length equals 14 residues. V lost 4 bases to trimming and J lost 2 bases; unmatched junction nucleotides: 6. The CDR3 spells CASSTGQVAYEQYF. The CDR3 DNA reads as TGTGCCAGCAGCACCGGACAGGTGGCCTACGAGCAGTACTTC.

The chain carries TRBV27 and TRBJ2-7, with 7 nucleotides matching TRBD1. J gave up 6 bases and V 6 bases, and 8 bases lay outside the gene matches. The length of the CDR3 is 13 residues. Per germline, CDR1 MNHEY and CDR2 SMNVEV (reference sequence). The DNA for the CDR3 is TGTGCCAGCAGGGACTTGGCAGGGGGCGAGCAGTACTTC. Protein product: CASRDLAGGEQYF.

The chain recombines TRBV6-5 with TRBJ1-2; TRBD1 matches 8 bases. Germline V gene sequence: CDR1 MNHEY, CDR2 SVGAGI. The CDR3 sequence is 14 residues long. The V and J ends lost 3 bases and 7 bases, in that order; junction bases with no gene match: 7. CDR3 sequence reads: CASSYRPGGIGYTF. CDR3 in DNA: TGTGCCAGCAGTTATCGACCAGGGGGCATTGGCTACACCTTC.

The chain carries TRBV19 and TRBJ2-3, with TRBD2 identical over 11 bases. Germline lookup yields CDR1 LNHDA and CDR2 SQIVND (reference sequence). After removal of 5 bases from V and 3 bases from J, the junction contained 7 bases not matched to a gene. The CDR3 extends over 16 amino acids. The CDR3 sequence is CASSALAGGRTDTQYF. CDR3 DNA sequence: TGTGCCAGTAGTGCTCTAGCGGGGGGCAGGACAGATACGCAGTATTTT.

The chain is built from TRBV30 and TRBJ1-3; D remains unclear. Trimming took off 0 bases at V and 7 bases at J, with 4 bases between the two ends. Germline CDR1 is GTSNPN and CDR2 is SVGIG (reference sequence). The CDR3 consists of 11 residues. CDR3 DNA sequence: TGTGCCTGGAGTGTTGGCAACACCATATATTTT. Translation gives CAWSVGNTIYF.

V and J are TRBV7-3 and TRBJ2-3, with 10 bases lining up with TRBD1. V gave up 5 bases and J gave up 4 bases; unmatched junction bases: 6. This CDR3 is built from 15 residues. Germline assignment: CDR1 SGHTA and CDR2 FQGTGA. The CDR3 sequence: CASSTRTGGSDTQYF. The CDR3 DNA sequence: TGTGCCAGCAGCACCAGGACAGGGGGATCAGATACGCAGTATTTT.

The genes are TRBV5-4 and TRBJ2-1; D might be TRBD1 (6 bases). Germline loops: CDR1 SGHNT, CDR2 YYREEE (reference sequence). This CDR3 is 15 amino acids long. The V end lost 1 base, the J end lost 4 bases, and 12 bases lay between the germline ends. In DNA, the CDR3 is TGTGCCAGCAGCTTGAAGACAGGACTTTACAATGAGCAGTTCTTC. As protein: CASSLKTGLYNEQFF. The whole variable domain, remainder taken from reference TRBV5-4 and TRBJ2-1, is ETGVTQSPTHLIKTRGQQVTLRCSSQSGHNTVSWYQQALGQGPQFIFQYYREEENGRGNFPPRFSGLQFPNYSSELNVNALELDDSALYLCASSLKTGLYNEQFFGPGTRLTVL.

The J gene is TRBJ1-3, the V gene TRBV7-9, with 8 positions matching TRBD1. This CDR3 is 15 amino acids long. The germline V gene has CDR1 SEHNR and CDR2 FQNEAQ (reference sequence). V was clipped by 5 bases and J by 4 bases; unmatched bases: 7. CDR3 residues: CASSITGGRGNTIYF. The CDR3 coding sequence is TGTGCCAGCAGCATCACAGGGGGTAGAGGAAACACCATATATTTT.

V gene TRBV5-4 combines with J gene TRBJ2-7; TRBD1 aligns across 12 bases. Germline assignment: CDR1 SGHNT and CDR2 YYREEE (reference sequence). This CDR3 spans 14 amino acids. With V trimmed by 4 bases and J by 5 bases, 4 bases remained unmatched. CDR3 sequence reads: CASSPGQGANEQYF. The DNA for the CDR3 is TGTGCCAGCAGCCCGGGACAGGGGGCAAACGAGCAGTACTTC. Combining the CDR3 with reference TRBV5-4 and TRBJ2-7 gives the whole variable domain ETGVTQSPTHLIKTRGQQVTLRCSSQSGHNTVSWYQQALGQGPQFIFQYYREEENGRGNFPPRFSGLQFPNYSSELNVNALELDDSALYLCASSPGQGANEQYFGPGTRLTVT.

The V call is TRBV29-1, the J call TRBJ2-5; perhaps TRBD1 as D (6 bases). This CDR3 comprises 15 residues. Germline CDR1 reads SQVTM; CDR2 reads ANQGSEA. Trimming cost V 3 bases and J 1 base, with 15 bases left between them. CDR3: CSVDARRGGQETQYF. DNA of the CDR3: TGCAGCGTTGACGCCCGCAGAGGGGGCCAAGAGACCCAGTACTTC.

The chain couples TRBV18 to TRBJ2-5, with 7 nucleotides matching TRBD1. CDR1 KGHSH and CDR2 LQKENI come from the germline V gene. V shed 4 bases and J 3 bases; nucleotides not matched to a gene: 2. The length of the CDR3 is 13 residues. The CDR3 region has the DNA TGTGCCAGCTCACGACAGGGTAAAGAGACCCAGTACTTC. It codes for CASSRQGKETQYF.

CDR3 coding DNA: TGCGCCAGCAGCCAAGACCCAGGGCGTGATTCACCCCTCCACTTT. Translation gives CASSQDPGRDSPLHF. V usage is TRBV4-1 and J usage is TRBJ1-6; perhaps TRBD1 as D (5 bases). Trimming shortened V by 0 bases and J by 8 bases, and 11 bases separated the two germline ends. Looked up from germline, CDR1 is MGHRA and CDR2 is YSYEKL. This CDR3 contains 15 residues.

V is TRBV30 and J is TRBJ2-2; D unclear. The germline V and J ends were trimmed by 2 bases and 1 base, with 5 bases remaining between them. CDR3 length equals 13 residues. Germline V CDR1 and CDR2: GTSNPN, SVGIG (reference sequence). The CDR3 sequence is CAWSTGNTGELFF. In DNA form, the CDR3 reads TGTGCCTGGAGTACGGGGAACACCGGGGAGCTGTTTTTT.

The chain couples TRBV6-5 to TRBJ2-7, with D perhaps matching TRBD1 (7 bases). From germline, CDR1 is MNHEY and CDR2 SVGAGI. There are 14 residues in the CDR3. V was cut by 8 bases and J by 4 bases, with 18 bases left in between. As DNA, the CDR3 is TGTGCCAGCGGTCGGGCAGGGGGGCTGTACGAGCAGTACTTC. Encoded protein: CASGRAGGLYEQYF.

In this sample, this clone turned up once. The gene calls are TRBV7-2 and TRBJ2-7, with D perhaps matching TRBD2 (5 bases). Germline V gene lookup returns CDR1 SGHTA and CDR2 FQGNSA. Trimming cost V 3 bases and J 7 bases, with 10 bases left between them. The CDR3 consists of 12 residues. Here the CDR3 DNA reads TGTGCCAGCAGCTTCAATGGGGAGGAGCAGTACTTC. Translation gives CASSFNGEEQYF.

This rearrangement joins TRBV18 to TRBJ2-2; D gene ambiguous. This CDR3 spans 16 amino acids. Trimming cost V 3 bases and J 1 base, with 12 bases left between them. Germline values: CDR1 KGHSH, CDR2 LQKENI. The CDR3 DNA reads as TGTGCCAGCTCACCGCCGACGAGGAGGAACACCGGGGAGCTGTTTTTT. It encodes CASSPPTRRNTGELFF. The full variable domain, with the rest looked up from reference TRBV18 and TRBJ2-2, is NAGVMQNPRHLVRRRGQEARLRCSPMKGHSHVYWYRQLPEEGLKFMVYLQKENIIDESGMPKERFSAEFPKEGPSILRIQQVVRGDSAAYFCASSPPTRRNTGELFFGEGSRLTVL.

The chain has TRBV11-3 and TRBJ2-5; perhaps TRBD1 as D (6 bases). Trimming removed 3 bases at V and 5 bases at J, with 19 bases between. The germline gives CDR1 SGHNT, CDR2 YENEEA. This CDR3 comprises 16 residues. The CDR3 coding sequence is TGTGCCAGCAGCTTGGGGAAAAGGGGGATCGGGGAGACCCAGTACTTC. Translation gives CASSLGKRGIGETQYF.

The V call is TRBV2, the J call TRBJ2-3; 11 nucleotides agree with TRBD1. Germline values: CDR1 SNHLY, CDR2 FYNNEI. There are 15 residues in the CDR3. J gave up 0 bases and V 5 bases, and 1 base lay outside the gene matches. The CDR3 nucleotides read TGTGCCAGCAGTAGGGACAGGGGGAGCACAGATACGCAGTATTTT. Translated: CASSRDRGSTDTQYF. The full variable domain, completed using reference TRBV2 and TRBJ2-3, is EPEVTQTPSHQVTQMGQEVILRCVPISNHLYFYWYRQILGQKVEFLVSFYNNEISEKSEIFDDQFSVERPDGSNFTLKIRSTKLEDSAMYFCASSRDRGSTDTQYFGPGTRLTVL.

CDR3 residues: CASSLRRDIFRMNTEAFF. As DNA, the CDR3 is TGCGCCAGCAGCTTGAGACGGGACATCTTCCGGATGAACACTGAAGCTTTCTTT. The V and J genes are TRBV5-1 and TRBJ1-1; D is perhaps TRBD1 (6 bases). The germline CDR1 and CDR2 sequences are SGHRS and YFSETQ. V lost 1 base, J lost 0 bases, and 19 bases lay in between. The CDR3 spans 18 residues.

The gene calls are TRBV5-5 and TRBJ2-1; D perhaps matches TRBD2 (6 bases). This CDR3 has 14 residues. Trimming pared 4 bases from V and 7 bases from J, leaving 15 bases between. CDR1 is SGHKS and CDR2 is YYEKEE in the germline V gene (reference sequence). CDR3 residues: CASSPLVAGNEQFF. In DNA form, the CDR3 reads TGTGCCAGCAGCCCGCTGGTGGCGGGGAATGAGCAGTTCTTC. The variable domain in full, completed from reference TRBV5-5 and TRBJ2-1, reads DAGVTQSPTHLIKTRGQQVTLRCSPISGHKSVSWYQQVLGQGPQFIFQYYEKEERGRGNFPDRFSARQFPNYSSELNVNALLLGDSALYLCASSPLVAGNEQFFGPGTRLTVL.

This chain joins TRBV21-1 and TRBJ2-1; the listed D gene, TRBD2, was not tested against the DNA. TRBV21-1 is a pseudogene segment. The CDR3 is 18 amino acids. CDR3 sequence (DNA): TGTGCCAGGCAGAGAATTTGTAGCTACACCATTCCGGACAATGAGCAGTTCTTC. Translating gives CARQRICSYTIPDNEQFF.

The chain has TRBV6-5 and TRBJ2-3, with 7 bases fitting TRBD2. Germline CDR1 is MNHEY and CDR2 is SVGAGI. The J segment lost 0 bases and the V segment lost 8 bases, leaving 8 bases of the junction unmatched. The CDR3 is 15 residues long. The CDR3 region is CASPKGRVSTDTQYF. CDR3 sequence (DNA): TGTGCCAGCCCCAAGGGGAGGGTTAGCACAGATACGCAGTATTTT.

V and J are TRBV7-2 and TRBJ1-2, with D perhaps TRBD1 (5 bases). Germline assignment: CDR1 SGHTA and CDR2 FQGNSA. The CDR3 consists of 16 residues. The V and J ends lost 0 bases and 1 base respectively, with 12 bases between them. The DNA for the CDR3 is TGTGCCAGCAGCTTAGCGCGGGGGAACCTTAACTATGGCTACACCTTC. Its protein is CASSLARGNLNYGYTF.